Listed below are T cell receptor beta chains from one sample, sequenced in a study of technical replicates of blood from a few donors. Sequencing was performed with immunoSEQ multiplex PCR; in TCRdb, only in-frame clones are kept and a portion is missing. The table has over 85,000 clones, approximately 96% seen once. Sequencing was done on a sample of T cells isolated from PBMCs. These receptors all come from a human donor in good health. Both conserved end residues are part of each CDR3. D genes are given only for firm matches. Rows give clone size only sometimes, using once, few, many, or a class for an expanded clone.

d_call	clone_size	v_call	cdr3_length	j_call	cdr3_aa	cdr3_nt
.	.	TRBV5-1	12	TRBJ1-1	CASSLGIHEAFF	TGCGCCAGCAGCTTGGGTATACATGAAGCTTTCTTT
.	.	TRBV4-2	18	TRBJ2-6	CASSQQGRSYSGANVLTF	TGTGCCAGCAGCCAACAGGGGCGGTCCTACTCTGGGGCCAACGTCCTGACTTTC
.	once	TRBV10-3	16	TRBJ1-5	CAISDPVPGIDQPQHF	TGTGCCATCAGTGACCCAGTTCCAGGGATCGATCAGCCCCAGCATTTT
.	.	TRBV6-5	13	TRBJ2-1	CASSYSPDNEQFF	TGTGCCAGCAGTTACTCCCCAGACAATGAGCAGTTCTTC
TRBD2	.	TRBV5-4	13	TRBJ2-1	CASSFGTSNEQFF	TGTGCCAGCAGCTTTGGGACTAGCAATGAGCAGTTCTTC
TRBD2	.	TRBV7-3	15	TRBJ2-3	CASKETSGSTDTQYF	TGTGCCAGCAAAGAAACTAGCGGGAGCACAGATACGCAGTATTTT
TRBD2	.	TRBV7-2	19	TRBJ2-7	CASSLVGLAGGPSSYEQYF	TGTGCCAGCAGCTTAGTCGGACTAGCGGGAGGCCCTAGCTCCTACGAGCAGTACTTC
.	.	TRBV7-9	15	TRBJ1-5	CASSLTGGSNQPQHF	TGTGCCAGCAGCTTAACAGGTGGTAGCAATCAGCCCCAGCATTTT
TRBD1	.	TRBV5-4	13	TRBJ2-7	CASSGTGSYEQYF	TGTGCCAGCAGCGGGACAGGCTCCTACGAGCAGTACTTC
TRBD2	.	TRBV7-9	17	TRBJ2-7	CASSDQRTSSKTYEQYF	TGTGCCAGCAGCGACCAGCGGACTAGCTCAAAGACCTACGAGCAGTACTTC
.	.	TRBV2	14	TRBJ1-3	CASFAAGPGNTIYF	TGTGCCAGCTTCGCGGCAGGGCCTGGAAACACCATATATTTT
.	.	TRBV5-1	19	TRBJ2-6	CASSYESTGWMSGANVLTF	TGCGCCAGCAGCTACGAATCTACAGGGTGGATGTCTGGGGCCAACGTCCTGACTTTC
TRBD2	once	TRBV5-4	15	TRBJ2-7	CASSKGLAEAYEQYF	TGTGCCAGCAGCAAGGGACTAGCGGAAGCCTACGAGCAGTACTTC
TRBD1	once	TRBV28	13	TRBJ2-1	CASGGQGYNEQFF	TGTGCCAGCGGGGGACAGGGGTACAATGAGCAGTTCTTC
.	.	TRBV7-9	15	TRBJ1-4	CASSRLLSYNEKLFF	TGTGCCAGCAGCCGACTCTTATCTTATAATGAAAAACTGTTTTTT
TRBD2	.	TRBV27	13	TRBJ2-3	CASSWTSGDTQYF	TGTGCCAGCAGTTGGACTAGTGGGGATACGCAGTATTTT
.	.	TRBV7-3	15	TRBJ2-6	CASSLFETGANVLTF	TGTGCCAGCAGCTTATTCGAGACTGGGGCCAACGTCCTGACTTTC
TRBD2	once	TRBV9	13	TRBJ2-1	CASSSGNYNEQFF	TGTGCCAGCAGTAGCGGGAACTACAATGAGCAGTTCTTC
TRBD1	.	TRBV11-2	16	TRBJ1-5	CASSLEPGQSVQPQHF	TGTGCCAGCAGCTTAGAACCGGGACAGAGCGTTCAGCCCCAGCATTTT
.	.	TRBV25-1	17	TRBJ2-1	CASSGLGPGGRDNEQFF	TGTGCCAGCAGTGGACTAGGGCCAGGGGGGCGAGACAATGAGCAGTTCTTC
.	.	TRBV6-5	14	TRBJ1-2	CASRYPGTQYGYTF	TGTGCCAGCAGGTACCCCGGGACACAATATGGCTACACCTTC
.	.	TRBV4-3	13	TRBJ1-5	CASSQERGQPQHF	TGCGCCAGCAGCCAAGAGAGGGGGCAGCCCCAGCATTTT